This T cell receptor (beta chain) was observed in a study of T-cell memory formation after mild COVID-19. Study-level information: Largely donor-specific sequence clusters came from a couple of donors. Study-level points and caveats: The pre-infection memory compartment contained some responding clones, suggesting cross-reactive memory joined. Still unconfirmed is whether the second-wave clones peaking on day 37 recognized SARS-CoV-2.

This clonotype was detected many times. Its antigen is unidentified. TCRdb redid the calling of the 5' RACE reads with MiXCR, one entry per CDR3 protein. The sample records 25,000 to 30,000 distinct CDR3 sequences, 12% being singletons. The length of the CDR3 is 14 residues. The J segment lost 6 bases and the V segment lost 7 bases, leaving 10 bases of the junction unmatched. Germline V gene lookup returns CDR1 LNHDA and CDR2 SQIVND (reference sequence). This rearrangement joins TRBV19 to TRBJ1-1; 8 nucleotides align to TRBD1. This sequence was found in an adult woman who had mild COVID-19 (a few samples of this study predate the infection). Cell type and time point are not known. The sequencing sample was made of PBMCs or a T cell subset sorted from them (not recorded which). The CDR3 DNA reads TGTGCCAGTACTCAAGTGGGGGACAGGTCTGAAGCTTTCTTT. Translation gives CASTQVGDRSEAFF.